The clone carrying this T cell receptor (beta chain) has just a few counts. Other DNA sequences within the sample encode an identical CDR3. The PCR was carried out with 60 Vbeta primers and 13 Jbeta primers. TCRdb's table, derived via immunoSEQ multiplex PCR, lists solely in-frame clones and lacks some. In the table there are over 150,000 clones, roughly 79% of which are singletons. The sample comes from a study of cytomegalovirus exposure and HLA in healthy donors. The germline V gene encodes CDR1 MNHEY and CDR2 SVGAGI. The CDR3 runs to 13 residues. V lost 0 bases and J lost 4, with 6 bases in between.

Source material: PBMCs. The receptor was derived from a male donor in good health and CMV-seronegative. The chain employs TRBV6-5 and TRBJ1-2; D is perhaps TRBD1 (6 bases). The CDR3 loop is CASSYSGGYGYTF. The CDR3 DNA reads as TGTGCCAGCAGTTACTCAGGGGGCTATGGCTACACCTTC.